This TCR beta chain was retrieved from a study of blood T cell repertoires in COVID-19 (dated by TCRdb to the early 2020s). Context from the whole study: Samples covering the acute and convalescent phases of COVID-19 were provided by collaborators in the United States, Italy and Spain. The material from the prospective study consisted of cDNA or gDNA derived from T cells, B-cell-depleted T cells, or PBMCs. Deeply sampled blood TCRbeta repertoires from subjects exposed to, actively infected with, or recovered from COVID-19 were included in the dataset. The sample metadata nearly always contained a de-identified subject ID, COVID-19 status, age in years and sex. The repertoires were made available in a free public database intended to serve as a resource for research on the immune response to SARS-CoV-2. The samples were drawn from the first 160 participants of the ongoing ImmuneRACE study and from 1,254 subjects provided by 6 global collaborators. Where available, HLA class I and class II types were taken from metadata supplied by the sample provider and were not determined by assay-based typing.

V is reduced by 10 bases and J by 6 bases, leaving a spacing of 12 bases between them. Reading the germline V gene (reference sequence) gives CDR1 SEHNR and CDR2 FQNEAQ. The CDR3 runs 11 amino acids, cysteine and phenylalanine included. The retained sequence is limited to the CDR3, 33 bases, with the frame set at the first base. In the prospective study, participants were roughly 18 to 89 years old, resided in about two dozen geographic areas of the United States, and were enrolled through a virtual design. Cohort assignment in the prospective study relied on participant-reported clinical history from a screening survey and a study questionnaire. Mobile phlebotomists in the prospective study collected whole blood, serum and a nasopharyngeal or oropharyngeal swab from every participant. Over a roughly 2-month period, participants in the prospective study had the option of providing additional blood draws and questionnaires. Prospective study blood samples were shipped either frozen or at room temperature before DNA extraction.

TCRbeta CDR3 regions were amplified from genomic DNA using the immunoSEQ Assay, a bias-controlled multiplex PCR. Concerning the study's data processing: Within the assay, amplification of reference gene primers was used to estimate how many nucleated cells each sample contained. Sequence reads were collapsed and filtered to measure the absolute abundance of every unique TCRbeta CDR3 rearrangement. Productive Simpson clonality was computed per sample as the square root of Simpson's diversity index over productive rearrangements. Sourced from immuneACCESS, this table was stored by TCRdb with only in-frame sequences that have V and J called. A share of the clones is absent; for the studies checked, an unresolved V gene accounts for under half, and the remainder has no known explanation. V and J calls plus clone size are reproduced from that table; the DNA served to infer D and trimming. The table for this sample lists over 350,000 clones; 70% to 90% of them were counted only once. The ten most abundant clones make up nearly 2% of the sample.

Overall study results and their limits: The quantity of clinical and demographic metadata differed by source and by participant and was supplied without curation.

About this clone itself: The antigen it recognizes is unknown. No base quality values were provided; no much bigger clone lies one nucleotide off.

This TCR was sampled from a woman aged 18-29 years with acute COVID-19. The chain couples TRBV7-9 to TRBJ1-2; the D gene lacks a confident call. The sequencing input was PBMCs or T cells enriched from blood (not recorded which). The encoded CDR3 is CATPKSDGYTF. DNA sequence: TGTGCCACACCAAAGAGCGATGGCTACACCTTC.